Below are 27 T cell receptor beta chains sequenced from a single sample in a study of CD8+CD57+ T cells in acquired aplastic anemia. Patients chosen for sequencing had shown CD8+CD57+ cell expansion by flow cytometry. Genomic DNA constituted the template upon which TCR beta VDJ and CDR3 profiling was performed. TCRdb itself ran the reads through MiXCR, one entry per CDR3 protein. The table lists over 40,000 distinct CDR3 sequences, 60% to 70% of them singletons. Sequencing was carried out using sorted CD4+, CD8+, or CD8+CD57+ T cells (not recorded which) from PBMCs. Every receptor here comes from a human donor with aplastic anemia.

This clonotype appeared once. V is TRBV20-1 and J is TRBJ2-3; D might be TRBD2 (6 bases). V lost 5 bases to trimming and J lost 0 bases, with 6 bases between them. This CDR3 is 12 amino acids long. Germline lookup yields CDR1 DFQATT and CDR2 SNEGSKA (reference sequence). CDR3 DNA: TGCAGTGCTGGGACTAGCACAGATACGCAGTATTTT. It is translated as CSAGTSTDTQYF.

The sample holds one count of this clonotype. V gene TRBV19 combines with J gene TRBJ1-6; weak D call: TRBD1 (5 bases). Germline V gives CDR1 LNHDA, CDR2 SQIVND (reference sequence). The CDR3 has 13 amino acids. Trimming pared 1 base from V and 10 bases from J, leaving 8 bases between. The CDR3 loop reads CASSIGGESPLHF. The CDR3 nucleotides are TGTGCCAGTAGTATAGGAGGGGAATCACCCCTCCACTTT.

Here the CDR3 DNA reads TGTGCCACGAAGGCCAGGGATAATTCACCCCTCCACTTT. Its translation is CATKARDNSPLHF. The rearrangement uses TRBV10-3 and TRBJ1-6; possibly TRBD1 for D (5 bases). Germline V gene lookup returns CDR1 ENHRY and CDR2 SYGVKD. The CDR3 consists of 13 residues. The ends were cut back, 10 bases at V and 5 bases at J, with 12 bases in the middle.

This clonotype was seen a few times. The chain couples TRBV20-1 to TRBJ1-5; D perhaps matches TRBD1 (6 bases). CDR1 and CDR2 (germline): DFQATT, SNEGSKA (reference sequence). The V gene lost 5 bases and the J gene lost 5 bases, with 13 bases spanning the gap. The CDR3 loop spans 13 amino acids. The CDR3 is CSAAGTNDQPQHF. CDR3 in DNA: TGCAGTGCTGCCGGGACAAACGATCAGCCCCAGCATTTT.

The CDR3 coding sequence is TGCAGCGTAAGGGGGGGCCAAGAGGTCCAGTACTTC. Protein product: CSVRGGQEVQYF. This rearrangement joins TRBV29-1 to TRBJ2-5, with D possibly matching TRBD2 (7 bases). Between the trimmed V and J ends, which lost 6 bases and 10 bases, there was a span of 18 bases. Germline V gene lookup returns CDR1 SQVTM and CDR2 ANQGSEA. This CDR3 region has 12 residues.

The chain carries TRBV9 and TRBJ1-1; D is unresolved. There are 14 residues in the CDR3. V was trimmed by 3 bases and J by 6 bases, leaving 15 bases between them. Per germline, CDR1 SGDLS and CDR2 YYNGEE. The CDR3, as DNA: TGTGCCAGCAGCGAGACGACGGATTCTTCTGAAGCTTTCTTT. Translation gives CASSETTDSSEAFF.

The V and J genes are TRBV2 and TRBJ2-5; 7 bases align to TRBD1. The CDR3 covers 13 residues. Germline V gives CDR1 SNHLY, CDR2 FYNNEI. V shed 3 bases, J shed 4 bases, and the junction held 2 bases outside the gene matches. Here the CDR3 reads CASSDGTVETQYF. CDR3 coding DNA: TGTGCCAGCAGTGATGGGACAGTAGAGACCCAGTACTTC.

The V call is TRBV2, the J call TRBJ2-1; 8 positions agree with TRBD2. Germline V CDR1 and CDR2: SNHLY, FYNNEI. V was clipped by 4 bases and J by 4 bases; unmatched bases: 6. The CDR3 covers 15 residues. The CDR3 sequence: CASSGGGGPYNEQFF. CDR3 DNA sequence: TGTGCCAGCAGTGGTGGCGGGGGGCCATACAATGAGCAGTTCTTC. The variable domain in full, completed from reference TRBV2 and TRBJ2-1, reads EPEVTQTPSHQVTQMGQEVILRCVPISNHLYFYWYRQILGQKVEFLVSFYNNEISEKSEIFDDQFSVERPDGSNFTLKIRSTKLEDSAMYFCASSGGGGPYNEQFFGPGTRLTVL.

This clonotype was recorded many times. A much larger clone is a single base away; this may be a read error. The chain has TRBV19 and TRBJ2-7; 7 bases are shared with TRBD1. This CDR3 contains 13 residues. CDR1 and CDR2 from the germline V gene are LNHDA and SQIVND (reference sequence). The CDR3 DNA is TGTGCCACCCGACAGGGTAGTACGTACGAGAAGTACTTC. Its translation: CATRQGSTYEKYF.

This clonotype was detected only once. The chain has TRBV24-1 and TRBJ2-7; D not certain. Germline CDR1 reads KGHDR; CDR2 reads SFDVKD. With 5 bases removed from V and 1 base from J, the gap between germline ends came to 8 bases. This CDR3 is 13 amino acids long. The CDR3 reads CATSAARSYEQYF. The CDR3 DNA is TGTGCCACCAGTGCGGCCAGATCCTACGAGCAGTACTTC.

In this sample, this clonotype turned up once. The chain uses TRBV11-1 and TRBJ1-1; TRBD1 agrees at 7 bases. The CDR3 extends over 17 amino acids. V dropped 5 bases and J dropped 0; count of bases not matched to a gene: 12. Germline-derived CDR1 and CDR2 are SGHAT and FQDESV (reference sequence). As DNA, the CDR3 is TGTGCCAGCAGCGCACAGAACAGGGGAGGGATGAACACTGAAGCTTTCTTT. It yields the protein CASSAQNRGGMNTEAFF. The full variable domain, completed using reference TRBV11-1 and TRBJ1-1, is EAEVAQSPRYKITEKSQAVAFWCDPISGHATLYWYRQILGQGPELLVQFQDESVVDDSQLPKDRFSAERLKGVDSTLKIQPAELGDSAMYLCASSAQNRGGMNTEAFFGQGTRLTVV.

CDR3 bases: TGTGCCACCAGCAGAGAGGGGCAGCGTCGCGAGCAGTACTTC. Protein: CATSREGQRREQYF. The J gene is TRBJ2-7, the V gene TRBV15, with D perhaps matching TRBD1 (5 bases). From germline, CDR1 is LNHNV and CDR2 YYDKDF (reference sequence). Trimming stripped 0 bases from V and 6 bases from J, with 12 bases between. The CDR3 has 14 residues.

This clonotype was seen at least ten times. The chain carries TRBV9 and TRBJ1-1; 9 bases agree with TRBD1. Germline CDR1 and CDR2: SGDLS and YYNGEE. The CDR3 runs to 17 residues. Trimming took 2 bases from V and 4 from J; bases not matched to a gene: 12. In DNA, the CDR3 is TGTGCCAGCAGCGTCTTAAGTGGGGGGACAGGGAGCACTGAAGCTTTCTTT. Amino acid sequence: CASSVLSGGTGSTEAFF. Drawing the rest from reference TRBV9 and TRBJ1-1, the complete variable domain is DSGVTQTPKHLITATGQRVTLRCSPRSGDLSVYWYQQSLDQGLQFLIQYYNGEERAKGNILERFSAQQFPDLHSELNLSSLELGDSALYFCASSVLSGGTGSTEAFFGQGTRLTVV.

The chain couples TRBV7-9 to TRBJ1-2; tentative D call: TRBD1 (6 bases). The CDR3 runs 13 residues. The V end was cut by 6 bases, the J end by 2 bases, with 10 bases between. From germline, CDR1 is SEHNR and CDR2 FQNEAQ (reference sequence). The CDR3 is CASSGQLNYGYTF. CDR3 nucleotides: TGTGCCAGCAGTGGACAGCTAAACTATGGCTACACCTTC.

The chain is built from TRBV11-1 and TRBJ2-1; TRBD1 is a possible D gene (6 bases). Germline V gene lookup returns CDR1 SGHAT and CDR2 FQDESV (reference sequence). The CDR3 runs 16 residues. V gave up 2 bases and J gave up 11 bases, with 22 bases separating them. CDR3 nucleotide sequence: TGTGCCAGCAGCTTAATGGGGCTGATGGGGGCATTTAAGCAGTTCTTC. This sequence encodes CASSLMGLMGAFKQFF.

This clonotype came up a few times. The CDR3 region has the DNA TGTGCCAACGGACAGGGTTTGAGCACAGATACGCAGTATTTT. Translated: CANGQGLSTDTQYF. J is TRBJ2-3 and V is TRBV2, with 8 bases identical to TRBD1. This CDR3 contains 14 residues. Losses at the gene ends were 10 bases for V and 0 bases for J; bases not matched to a gene: 6. Germline lookup yields CDR1 SNHLY and CDR2 FYNNEI.

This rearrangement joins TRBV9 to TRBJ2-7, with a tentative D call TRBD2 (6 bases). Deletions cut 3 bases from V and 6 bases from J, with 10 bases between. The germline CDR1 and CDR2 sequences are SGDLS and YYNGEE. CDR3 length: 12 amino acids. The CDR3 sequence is CASSGAEGEQYF. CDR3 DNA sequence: TGTGCCAGCAGCGGGGCGGAGGGCGAGCAGTACTTC.

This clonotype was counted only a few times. CDR3 coding DNA: TGTGCCATCAGTGAGAGAGGGAACGATGGCTACACCTTC. Protein: CAISERGNDGYTF. The rearrangement uses TRBV10-3 and TRBJ1-2; the D is unclear. V lost 2 bases and J 6 bases, leaving 10 bases between the germline ends. The CDR3 totals 13 residues. The germline gives CDR1 ENHRY, CDR2 SYGVKD.

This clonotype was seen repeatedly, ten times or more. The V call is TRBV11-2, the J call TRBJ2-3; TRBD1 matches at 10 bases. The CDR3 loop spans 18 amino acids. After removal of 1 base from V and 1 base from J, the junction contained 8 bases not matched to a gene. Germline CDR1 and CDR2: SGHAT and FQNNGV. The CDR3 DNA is TGTGCCAGCAGCTTAGTAGCCCTGGGACAGGGGCGCACAGATACGCAGTATTTT. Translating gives CASSLVALGQGRTDTQYF.

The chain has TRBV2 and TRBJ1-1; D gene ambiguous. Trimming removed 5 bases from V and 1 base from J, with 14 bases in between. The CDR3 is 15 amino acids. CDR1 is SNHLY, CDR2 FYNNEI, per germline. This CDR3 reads CASSPSPTGNTEAFF. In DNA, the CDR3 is TGTGCCAGCAGTCCCTCCCCGACGGGGAACACTGAAGCTTTCTTT. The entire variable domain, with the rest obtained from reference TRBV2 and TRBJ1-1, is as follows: EPEVTQTPSHQVTQMGQEVILRCVPISNHLYFYWYRQILGQKVEFLVSFYNNEISEKSEIFDDQFSVERPDGSNFTLKIRSTKLEDSAMYFCASSPSPTGNTEAFFGQGTRLTVV.

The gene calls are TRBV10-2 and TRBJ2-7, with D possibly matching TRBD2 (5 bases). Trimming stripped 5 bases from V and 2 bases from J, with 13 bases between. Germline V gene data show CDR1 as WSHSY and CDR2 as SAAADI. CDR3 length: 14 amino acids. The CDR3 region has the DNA TGCGCCAGCAGTCCCCTCGCCGGGACCTACGAGCAGTACTTC. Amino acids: CASSPLAGTYEQYF.

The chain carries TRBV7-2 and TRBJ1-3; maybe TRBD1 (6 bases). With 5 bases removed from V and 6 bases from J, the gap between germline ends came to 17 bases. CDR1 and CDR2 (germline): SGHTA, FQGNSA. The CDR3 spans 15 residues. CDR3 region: CASSPRMTGLNTIYF. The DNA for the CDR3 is TGTGCCAGCAGCCCCCGGATGACAGGTCTAAACACCATATATTTT.

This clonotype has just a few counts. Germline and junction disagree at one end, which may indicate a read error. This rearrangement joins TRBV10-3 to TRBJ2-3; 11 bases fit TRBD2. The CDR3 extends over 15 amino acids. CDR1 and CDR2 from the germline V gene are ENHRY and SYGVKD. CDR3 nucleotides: TGTGCCAGCAGTTTAGCGGGGGGGAGCACAGATACGCAGTATTTT. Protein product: CASSLAGGSTDTQYF.

The CDR3 is CASSDRAPNTEAFF. The CDR3 DNA reads TGTGCCAGCAGTGACAGGGCCCCTAACACTGAAGCTTTCTTT. V and J are TRBV2 and TRBJ1-1; perhaps TRBD1 as D (5 bases). CDR3 length: 14 amino acids. V shed 3 bases and J shed 2 bases, with 10 bases lying between them. Germline assignment: CDR1 SNHLY and CDR2 FYNNEI.

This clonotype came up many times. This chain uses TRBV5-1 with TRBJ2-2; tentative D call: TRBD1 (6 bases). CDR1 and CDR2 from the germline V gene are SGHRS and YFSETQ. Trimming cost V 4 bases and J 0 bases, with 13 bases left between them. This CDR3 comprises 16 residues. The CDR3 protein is CASSPETGPNTGELFF. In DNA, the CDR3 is TGCGCCAGCAGCCCTGAGACAGGACCGAACACCGGGGAGCTGTTTTTT.

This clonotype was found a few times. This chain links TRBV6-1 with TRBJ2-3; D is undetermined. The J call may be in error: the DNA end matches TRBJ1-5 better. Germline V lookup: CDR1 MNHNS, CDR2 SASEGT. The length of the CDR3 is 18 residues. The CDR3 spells CASSEDPAYDIPTDTQHF. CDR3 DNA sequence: TGTGCCAGCAGTGAAGACCCAGCCTATGACATTCCCACAGATACGCAGCATTTT.

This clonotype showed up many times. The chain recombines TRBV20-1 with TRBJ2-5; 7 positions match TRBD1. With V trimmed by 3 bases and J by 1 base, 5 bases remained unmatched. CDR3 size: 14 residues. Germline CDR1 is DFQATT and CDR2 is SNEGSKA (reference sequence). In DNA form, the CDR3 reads TGCAGTGCTAGGCCAGGGACAGTCCAAGAGACCCAGTACTTC. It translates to CSARPGTVQETQYF.